A selection of T cell receptor beta chains follows, all from one sample in a study of OX40 agonist ivuxolimab in advanced cancers. The method was immunoSEQ multiplex PCR; TCRdb's version includes in-frame clones alone and lacks a portion of them. This sample has approximately 10,000 clones, with about 90% found just once. The sample was CD4+ or CD8+ T cells sorted from blood, taken in a trial of the OX40 agonist ivuxolimab. The receptors shown here come from an adult with an advanced solid tumor such as melanoma, head and neck, liver or kidney cancer. Both conserved end residues are part of each CDR3.

>TRBV5-4|TRBJ2-7
CASSLRAQGYEQYF
>TRBV27|TRBJ2-7
CASSLQGATYEQYF
>TRBV28|TRBJ2-7
CASSWQGFYEQYF
>TRBV4-2|TRBJ2-1
CASSQADRGQVLNEQFF
>TRBV5-8|TRBJ2-7
CASFPGAGVYEQYF
>TRBV5-3|TRBJ2-3
CARSASSVDTQYF
>TRBV2|TRBJ1-5
CASSGRTSNQPQHF
>TRBV27|TRBJ2-2
CASSSRLAGGFGELFF
>TRBV5-6|TRBJ1-3
CASSLEGISGNTIYF
>TRBV27|TRBJ2-7
CASRSRTSGGTEQYF
>TRBV21-1|TRBJ1-5
CASSNEGQGHQPQHF
>TRBV14|TRBJ2-7
CASSQGVEQYF
>TRBV4-1|TRBJ2-7
CASSPGQGAYEQYF
>TRBV4-2|TRBJ2-1
CASSQEGTSDYNEQFF
>TRBV2|TRBJ1-6
CASRADESSPLHF
>TRBV4-1|TRBJ2-7
CASSPLDNYEQYF
>TRBV28|TRBJ2-5
CASSVAGGKETQYF
>TRBV5-4|TRBJ2-7
CASSLKDRVSYEQYF
>TRBV9|TRBJ2-5
CASSSNRQETQYF
>TRBV28|TRBJ2-7
CASSLRFRGRPRGLYEQYF
>TRBV29-1|TRBJ1-5
CSVVPGPQGDINQPQHF
>TRBV6-1|TRBJ1-1
CASQEWQGWPEAFF
>TRBV28|TRBJ2-5
CASSLTSGGETQYF
>TRBV19|TRBJ1-5
CASSIGFQPQHF
>TRBV6-5|TRBJ2-7
CASSYLDRGGYEQYF
>TRBV5-1|TRBJ2-7
CASSLEGYNYEQYF
>TRBV19|TRBJ2-2
CASSPTGATGELFF
>TRBV29-1|TRBJ2-1
CSVDMAGYNEQFF